This T cell receptor beta chain was profiled in a study of control samples from healthy donors and cancer patients. The method was immunoSEQ multiplex PCR; TCRdb's version includes in-frame clones alone and lacks a portion of them. The table has 100,000 to 150,000 clones, about 93% seen once; the top ten hold about 2.3%. CDR3 length equals 17 residues. The V end was cut by 2 bases, the J end by 1 base, with 19 bases between. Germline V lookup: CDR1 SGHDT, CDR2 YYEEEE. The V and J genes are TRBV5-6 and TRBJ2-7; no firm D call. The sequenced sample consisted of blood. This clonotype was obtained from a man aged 35-49 years in good health. Here the CDR3 DNA reads TGTGCCAGCAGCTTCGGTGCAAGGCGCCGCGGATCCTACGAGCAGTACTTC. Encoded protein: CASSFGARRRGSYEQYF.